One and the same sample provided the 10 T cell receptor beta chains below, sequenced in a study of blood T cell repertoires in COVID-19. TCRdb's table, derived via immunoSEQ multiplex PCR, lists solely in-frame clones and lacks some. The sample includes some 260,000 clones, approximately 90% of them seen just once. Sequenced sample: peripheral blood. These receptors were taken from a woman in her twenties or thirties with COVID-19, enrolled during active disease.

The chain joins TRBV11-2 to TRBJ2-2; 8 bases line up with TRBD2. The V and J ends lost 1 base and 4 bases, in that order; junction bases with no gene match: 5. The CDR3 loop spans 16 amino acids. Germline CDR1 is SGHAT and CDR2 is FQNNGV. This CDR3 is CASSLGGTSITGELFF. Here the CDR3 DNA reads TGTGCCAGCAGCTTAGGTGGGACTAGTATCACCGGGGAGCTGTTTTTT.

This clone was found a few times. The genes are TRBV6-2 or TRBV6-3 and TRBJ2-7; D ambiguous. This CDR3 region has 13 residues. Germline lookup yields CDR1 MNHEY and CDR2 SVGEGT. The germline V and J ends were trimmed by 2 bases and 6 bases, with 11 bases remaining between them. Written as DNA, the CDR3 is TGTGCCAGCAGTTACACCAATCCGGGCGAGCAGTACTTC. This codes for CASSYTNPGEQYF.

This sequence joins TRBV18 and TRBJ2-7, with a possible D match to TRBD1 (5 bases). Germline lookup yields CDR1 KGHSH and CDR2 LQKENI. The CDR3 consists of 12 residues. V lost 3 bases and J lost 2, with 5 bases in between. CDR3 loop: CASSPDTYEQYV. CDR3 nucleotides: TGTGCCAGCTCACCGGACACCTACGAGCAGTACGTC.

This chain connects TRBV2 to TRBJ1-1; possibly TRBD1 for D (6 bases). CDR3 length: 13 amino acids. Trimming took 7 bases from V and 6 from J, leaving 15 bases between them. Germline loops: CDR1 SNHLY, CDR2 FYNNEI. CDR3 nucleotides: TGTGCCAGCATCGCACAGGGATGGGCTGAAGCTTTCTTT. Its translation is CASIAQGWAEAFF.

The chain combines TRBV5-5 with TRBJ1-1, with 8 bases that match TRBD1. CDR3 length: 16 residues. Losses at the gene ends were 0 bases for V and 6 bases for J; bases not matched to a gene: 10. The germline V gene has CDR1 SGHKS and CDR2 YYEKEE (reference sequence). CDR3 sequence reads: CASSLADRELVAEAFF. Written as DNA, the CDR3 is TGTGCCAGCAGCTTGGCGGACAGGGAACTTGTCGCTGAAGCTTTCTTT. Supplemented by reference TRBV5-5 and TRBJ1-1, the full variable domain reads DAGVTQSPTHLIKTRGQQVTLRCSPISGHKSVSWYQQVLGQGPQFIFQYYEKEERGRGNFPDRFSARQFPNYSSELNVNALLLGDSALYLCASSLADRELVAEAFFGQGTRLTVV.

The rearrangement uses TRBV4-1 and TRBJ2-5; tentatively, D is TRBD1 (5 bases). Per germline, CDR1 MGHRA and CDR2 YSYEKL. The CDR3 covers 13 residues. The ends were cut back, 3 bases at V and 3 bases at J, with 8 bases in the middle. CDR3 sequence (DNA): TGCGCCAGCAGCCAGGCGACAGAAGAGACCCAGTACTTC. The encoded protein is CASSQATEETQYF.

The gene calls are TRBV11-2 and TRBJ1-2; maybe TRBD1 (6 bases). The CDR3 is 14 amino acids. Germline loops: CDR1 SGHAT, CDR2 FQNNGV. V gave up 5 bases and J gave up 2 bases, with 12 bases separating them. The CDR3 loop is CASSPWDTNYGYTF. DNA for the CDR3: TGTGCCAGCAGCCCGTGGGACACCAACTATGGCTACACCTTC.

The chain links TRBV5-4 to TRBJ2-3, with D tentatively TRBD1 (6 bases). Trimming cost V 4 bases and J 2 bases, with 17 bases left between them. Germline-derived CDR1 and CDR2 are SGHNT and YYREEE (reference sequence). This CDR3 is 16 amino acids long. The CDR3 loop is CASSLGRGQNTDTQYF. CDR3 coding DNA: TGTGCCAGCAGCCTGGGTCGGGGACAAAACACAGATACGCAGTATTTT.

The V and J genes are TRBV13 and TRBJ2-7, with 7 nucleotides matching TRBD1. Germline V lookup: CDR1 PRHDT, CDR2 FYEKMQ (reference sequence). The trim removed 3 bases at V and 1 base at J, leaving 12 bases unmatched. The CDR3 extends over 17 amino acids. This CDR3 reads CASSFRIRQGQSYEQYF. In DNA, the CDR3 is TGTGCCAGCAGCTTTAGAATTCGACAGGGCCAGTCCTACGAGCAGTACTTC.

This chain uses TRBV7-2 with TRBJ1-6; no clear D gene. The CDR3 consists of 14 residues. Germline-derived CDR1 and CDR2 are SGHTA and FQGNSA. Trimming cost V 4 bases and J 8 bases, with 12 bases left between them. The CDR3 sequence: CASSYTGDYSPLHF. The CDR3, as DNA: TGTGCCAGCAGCTATACTGGAGATTATTCACCCCTCCACTTT.